These T cell receptor beta chains were read from a single sample in a study of blood T cell repertoires in COVID-19. Clones were read by immunoSEQ multiplex PCR, and TCRdb kept only the in-frame ones, dropping some. The data show about 47,000 clones, roughly 87% seen once. Sequenced material: peripheral blood. The receptors here all came from a man in his 60s with active COVID-19. The CDR3 runs from the conserved cysteine through the conserved F or W. The D gene is left open where the match is weak. Size is stated for part of the rows, as once, few or many counts, or as a class when the clone is expanded.

clone_size | j_call | d_call | v_call | cdr3_nt | cdr3_aa
- | TRBJ1-5 | - | TRBV7-9 | TGTGCCAGCAGCCCACAGGGTAAGGACCAGCCCCAGCATTTT | CASSPQGKDQPQHF
- | TRBJ2-4 | TRBD2 | TRBV3-1/TRBV3-2 | TGTGCCAGCAGTCACTTCCGGGGGGAGAAAAACATTCAGTACTTC | CASSHFRGEKNIQYF
- | TRBJ2-1 | - | TRBV7-3 | TGTGCCTGTAGGTCGGGACCCCGGGAGGAGCAGTTCTTC | CACRSGPREEQFF
- | TRBJ2-7 | TRBD1 | TRBV3-1/TRBV3-2 | TGTGCCAGCAGCCCAGGACAGGGTACCTACGAGCAGTACTTC | CASSPGQGTYEQYF
- | TRBJ2-1 | - | TRBV2 | TGTGCCAGCAGGTTCGGGGACACAAAGGTGGGGAATGAGCAGTTCTTC | CASRFGDTKVGNEQFF
few | TRBJ2-2 | - | TRBV10-3 | TGTGCCATCAGTGAGGAGGGACAAACCGGGGAGCTGTTTTTT | CAISEEGQTGELFF
- | TRBJ1-5 | - | TRBV29-1 | TGCAGCGTTGGGCAGGGTGTTAATCAGCCCCAGCATTTT | CSVGQGVNQPQHF
- | TRBJ1-2 | - | TRBV18 | TGTGCCAGCTCACCCCAGGTAGACTATGGCTACACCTTC | CASSPQVDYGYTF
- | TRBJ1-6 | TRBD1 | TRBV9 | TGTGCCAGCAGCGTTAGTCCTGTGACAGGGCTTAATTCACCCCTCCACTTT | CASSVSPVTGLNSPLHF
- | TRBJ1-5 | - | TRBV18 | TGTGCCAGCTCACCGGGGGGGCCTAGCAATCAGCCCCAGCATTTT | CASSPGGPSNQPQHF
- | TRBJ2-5 | TRBD1 | TRBV12-3/TRBV12-4 | TGTGCCAGCGGAGGACAGGGATTGGAGACCCAGTACTTC | CASGGQGLETQYF
- | TRBJ1-2 | - | TRBV7-2 | TGTGCCAGCAGCTTAGGGGGAGCCGACTATGGCTACACCTTC | CASSLGGADYGYTF
- | TRBJ2-1 | TRBD1 | TRBV7-3 | TGTGCCAGCAGCCTGAACAGGGGCAATGAGCAGTTCTTC | CASSLNRGNEQFF
- | TRBJ2-3 | TRBD1 | TRBV29-1 | TGCAGCGGGGGACAGGGGATTTTGGCAGATACGCAGTATTTT | CSGGQGILADTQYF